The entry that follows covers one T cell receptor beta chain sequence. The antigen remains unidentified. Per the germline V gene, CDR1 is MNHEY and CDR2 is SVGEGT. CDR3 length: 18 residues. The data were obtained in a study of CXCR3-negative and CXCR3-positive naive CD8 T cells. Regarding the study as a whole: Diversity proved comparably high across both naive subsets and much lower in memory CD8+ cells.

The study made its TRB cDNA libraries by 5' RACE, adding UMI labels. TCRdb reprocessed the 5' RACE reads, keeping one entry per CDR3 protein, no DNA. This sample contains 28,000 or so distinct CDR3 sequences. What was sequenced was naive CXCR3- CD8+ T cells from blood. Subset reported: CD45RO-CCR7+CD27+CD95- naive CD8+ T cells lacking CXCR3 (TNR3-). This rearrangement joins TRBV6-2 or TRBV6-3 to TRBJ1-5; the TCRdb call, TRBD1, lacks DNA for checking. This clonotype was sampled from a human donor in good health. Some clones in this sample may be carry-over from other donors' samples. CDR3 residues: CASSPRGSRAYSNQPQHF.